The entry below gives a single T cell receptor beta chain sequence along with its context. Its cognate antigen has yet to be identified. No per-base quality is available; no much larger clone lies one base away. The data belong to a study of T cells in Graves' hyperthyroidism and ophthalmopathy (dated by TCRdb to the late 2010s). In the study overall: Peripheral blood samples were taken at initial diagnosis, before any treatment was given. TCR Vbeta CDR3 sequencing of roughly 140 peripheral blood samples (around 45 ophthalmopathy, roughly 74 hyperthyroidism and some 17 progressor patients) is reported in the paper. TCR V-J signatures able to tell the groups apart were searched for in a discovery cohort of around 95 patients, of whom over 40 had Graves' ophthalmopathy and about 60 had stable Graves' hyperthyroidism. In about 6 Graves' hyperthyroidism patients, the study also compared T-cell repertoires from thyroid tissue with T-cell repertoires from blood. Prospective prediction of ophthalmopathy was tested in an independent validation cohort consisting of fewer than 20 hyperthyroidism patients and approximately 16 patients who later progressed to ophthalmopathy. Following sampling, methimazole starting at 30 mg daily was given to hyperthyroidism patients, and high-dose intravenous methylprednisolone was given to ophthalmopathy patients. The 75 to 100 discovery patients were randomly divided into training and test sets at a 7:3 ratio.

Stable Graves' hyperthyroidism was defined as the absence of progression to ophthalmopathy over 18 months of follow-up. Hyperthyroidism patients were newly diagnosed, had a disease duration of under 2 months, and were aged 18 to 65 years. The study excluded patients with uncontrolled infections, other autoimmune diseases, pregnancy or lactation. Diagnoses were established on the basis of clinical symptoms, serum thyroxine and TRAb, thyroid ultrasound, and orbital computed tomography. PBMCs were isolated from roughly 10 ml of fresh peripheral blood by Ficoll-Paque density gradient centrifugation. Total RNA was extracted with Trizol reagent, and quality was checked on an Agilent 2100 Bioanalyzer. On the study overall, not on this receptor specifically: Most expanded thyroid clonotypes (frequency above 0.001) were also found in blood, which suggests that blood repertoires may mirror thyroid immune responses. No statistical method was used to fix the sample size in advance, and group allocation was not hidden from the investigators. A 13 V-J signature model separated ophthalmopathy from stable hyperthyroidism, with 87.88% sensitivity and just under 84% specificity in cross-validation and 80%/75% in testing. During validation, the model predicted progression to ophthalmopathy a median of around 7 months ahead of onset, with around 71% sensitivity and 72.22% specificity.

The TCR beta CDR3 regions were amplified from RNA transcripts. The TCR CDR3 was subjected to a first round of RT-PCR using the HTBI primer set and the Qiagen OneStep RT-PCR kit. Libraries were constructed in a second round of multiplex PCR, after which size selection and purification were carried out. Paired-end sequencing of the libraries was performed with 100 bp reads on an Illumina HiSeq2000. The original pipeline was this. Raw data were processed with SOAPnuke, discarding reads with adapters, uncalled bases, mean Phred below 15, or no exact constant-primer or identifier match. High-quality paired reads were merged with COPE v1.2.5, and unique nucleotide sequences were defined as clonotypes. MiTCR v1.1 was used to align the clonotypes against IMGT TRBV, TRBD and TRBJ reference segments. Analysis was restricted to V-J combinations with a frequency above 0.0001, which covered 98% to 99.2% of repertoires. The TCS score was defined as the ratio of F50 (clonal expansion) to E x V (chaos), calculated using BLOSUM62-based TCRdist between CDR3 peptides within each V-J. Welch's t-statistics and random forest reduced 450 to 600 V-J features to 13, which were used in a naive Bayes classifier (R e1071). Thyroid-blood repertoire similarity was quantified with the Morisita-Horn index. In-frame beta chains were kept once TCRdb had trimmed the public reads at Q25 with fastp and called clones with MiXCR. For every CDR3 protein sequence, its rows merge into one entry that carries the most common genes and DNA. TCRdb, not the authors, supplied the V and J calls. This sample gives just under 750,000 distinct CDR3 sequences in total; roughly a third of them show up just once. Together, the top ten hold around 32% of the sample.

From V the trimming removes 6 bases and from J it removes 3 bases, while the gene matches leave 19 bases of the junction unaccounted for. Taken from cysteine to phenylalanine, the CDR3 has 18 residues. The read is trimmed to its CDR3 DNA, 54 bases read in frame from base 1. CDR1 and CDR2, looked up from the germline V gene, are WSHSY and SAAADI. Sequenced: blood. The rearranged segments are TRBV10-2 and TRBJ1-1; the central 7 bases match TRBD1. The TCR sequence derives from a middle-aged woman with Graves' hyperthyroidism. The CDR3 reads CASRASSRIPRGDTEAFF. The bases read TGCGCCAGCAGGGCCAGCAGCCGTATCCCCAGGGGGGACACTGAAGCTTTCTTT.